A single sample is the source of the 20 T cell receptor beta chains below, sequenced in a study of CD8 T cells in Susac syndrome. Reverse transcription of about 0.45 to 1 ug RNA was performed with random hexamers. TCRdb fed the immunoSEQ multiplex PCR reads into MiXCR, producing one record per CDR3 protein. Of some 110,000 distinct CDR3 sequences detected, 85% to 95% appear once; the ten largest clones hold about 0.096%. The sequenced material came from CD4+ T cells from PBMCs. These receptors were obtained from a human donor with multiple sclerosis.

V and J are TRBV14 and TRBJ2-7; 7 bases line up with TRBD1. V dropped 2 bases and J dropped 4; count of bases not matched to a gene: 8. The germline V gene has CDR1 SGHDN and CDR2 FVKESK. The CDR3 has 15 amino acids. CDR3 protein: CASSQTPGTVYEQYF. The CDR3 nucleotides are TGTGCCAGCAGCCAAACCCCCGGGACAGTTTACGAGCAGTACTTC.

The chain combines TRBV12-3 or TRBV12-4 with TRBJ1-2; possible D gene TRBD1, 5 bases. The CDR3 is 19 amino acids. Between the trimmed V and J ends, which lost 1 base and 8 bases, there was a span of 29 bases. CDR3 protein: CASSLGGRVGPFISQGYTF. The CDR3 DNA sequence: TGTGCCAGCAGTTTAGGAGGGAGAGTGGGACCCTTCATCTCGCAGGGCTACACCTTC.

This chain links TRBV5-4 with TRBJ1-5; the D gene is possibly TRBD1 (5 bases). Germline V gene lookup returns CDR1 SGHNT and CDR2 YYREEE (reference sequence). The CDR3 loop spans 15 amino acids. The V gene lost 0 bases and the J gene lost 1 base, with 8 bases spanning the gap. The CDR3 DNA reads as TGTGCCAGCAGCTTGGGAGGGGTCAGCAATCAGCCCCAGCATTTT. Its translation: CASSLGGVSNQPQHF.

The J gene is TRBJ2-3, the V gene TRBV18; possible D gene TRBD2, 7 bases. V shed 4 bases and J shed 4 bases, with 18 bases lying between them. The CDR3 consists of 16 residues. Germline loops: CDR1 KGHSH, CDR2 LQKENI. The CDR3: CASSRLRGGQADTQYF. The CDR3 nucleotides are TGTGCCAGCTCACGACTACGCGGGGGCCAGGCAGATACGCAGTATTTT.

J is TRBJ1-2 and V is TRBV11-2; D not resolved. CDR1 is SGHAT and CDR2 is FQNNGV in the germline V gene. The CDR3 length is 13 residues. V was pared by 1 base and J by 4 bases, with 7 bases between. The CDR3 DNA reads as TGTGCCAGCAGCTTAGTAACGGGCTATGGCTACACCTTC. Translation: CASSLVTGYGYTF.

This chain connects TRBV5-1 to TRBJ1-2; D is uncertain. The CDR3 consists of 13 residues. Trimming removed 0 bases at V and 5 bases at J, with 8 bases between. Germline CDR1 and CDR2: SGHRS and YFSETQ. In DNA, the CDR3 is TGCGCCAGCAGCTTGGGAGGGCAATATGGCTACACCTTC. Translating gives CASSLGGQYGYTF.

The chain combines TRBV5-1 with TRBJ2-3; D not resolved. V lost 0 bases and J lost 2, with 13 bases in between. Germline V lookup: CDR1 SGHRS, CDR2 YFSETQ. This CDR3 contains 16 residues. CDR3 protein: CASSLDPATSTDTQYF. DNA for the CDR3: TGCGCCAGCAGCTTGGATCCAGCAACCTCCACAGATACGCAGTATTTT.

This chain uses TRBV30 with TRBJ1-1; D not resolved. The CDR3 contains 14 residues. Germline CDR1 and CDR2: GTSNPN and SVGIG (reference sequence). V dropped 2 bases and J dropped 3 bases, with 13 bases sitting between them. In nucleotides, the CDR3 is TGTGCCTGGAGTAAAAGGAGGGCTGACACTGAAGCTTTCTTT. Translation: CAWSKRRADTEAFF.

Here the CDR3 reads CASSGQRSDYGYTF. The DNA of the CDR3 is TGTGCCAGCTCAGGACAGCGGAGCGACTATGGCTACACCTTC. The chain couples TRBV18 to TRBJ1-2, with D perhaps TRBD1 (6 bases). V was cut by 5 bases and J by 3 bases, with 13 bases left in between. Germline assignment: CDR1 KGHSH and CDR2 LQKENI. This CDR3 has 14 residues.

This rearrangement joins TRBV3-1 to TRBJ1-1, with D unclear. V shed 2 bases and J shed 5 bases, with 9 bases lying between them. The CDR3 has 13 amino acids. Germline V gene sequence: CDR1 LGHDT, CDR2 YNNKEL (reference sequence). The CDR3 reads CASSQFRKTEAFF. Here the CDR3 DNA reads TGTGCCAGCAGCCAATTCAGGAAAACTGAAGCTTTCTTT.

The gene calls are TRBV6-4 and TRBJ1-2; D not certain. Germline V gene data show CDR1 as MRHNA and CDR2 as SNTAGT. V was pared by 3 bases and J by 3 bases, with 8 bases between. CDR3 length equals 13 residues. As DNA, the CDR3 is TGTGCCAGCAGTGAGAGTGGGGACTATGGCTACACCTTC. Translating it yields CASSESGDYGYTF.

The gene calls are TRBV3-1 and TRBJ2-3; D is uncertain. V lost 5 bases, J lost 5 bases, and 11 bases lay in between. Germline assignment: CDR1 LGHDT and CDR2 YNNKEL (reference sequence). This CDR3 has 13 residues. CDR3 residues: CASSTHGGDTQYF. CDR3 bases: TGTGCCAGCAGCACCCATGGCGGAGATACGCAGTATTTT.

The chain has TRBV7-9 and TRBJ2-5; 8 bases map to TRBD2. Germline V gene data show CDR1 as SEHNR and CDR2 as FQNEAQ (reference sequence). CDR3 length: 15 amino acids. V shed 3 bases, J shed 2 bases, and the junction held 5 bases outside the gene matches. CDR3 coding DNA: TGTGCCAGCAGCTTGAGTGCTAGCGGGCAAGAGACCCAGTACTTC. Residues: CASSLSASGQETQYF.

J is TRBJ1-1 and V is TRBV29-1; D is unclear. Germline CDR1 SQVTM, CDR2 ANQGSEA. This CDR3 contains 11 residues. DNA of the CDR3: TGCAAAGGGCTCATGAACACTGAAGCTTTCTTT. Its protein product is CKGLMNTEAFF.

The chain employs TRBV10-3 and TRBJ1-1; the match to TRBD1 covers 8 bases. The V gene's germline CDR1 is ENHRY and CDR2 SYGVKD. The ends lost 6 bases at V and 4 bases at J; junction bases unmatched: 7. The CDR3 extends over 14 amino acids. In nucleotides, the CDR3 is TGTGCCATCAGCGCATCTACAGGGGGCACTGAAGCTTTCTTT. This sequence encodes CAISASTGGTEAFF.

This chain joins TRBV7-8 and TRBJ2-7, with unresolved D. The V and J ends lost 7 bases and 1 base respectively, with 14 bases between them. Germline CDR1 SGHVS, CDR2 FQNEAQ. There are 14 residues in the CDR3. The CDR3 spells CASTLTDGSYEQYF. CDR3 nucleotide sequence: TGTGCCAGCACGCTGACGGACGGATCCTACGAGCAGTACTTC.

The chain couples TRBV28 to TRBJ2-5; unclear D gene. Germline loops: CDR1 MDHEN, CDR2 SYDVKM. V was clipped by 9 bases and J by 5 bases, with 13 bases between them. The CDR3 has 12 residues. DNA of the CDR3: TGTGCCAGTAACGCAGCACGGGAGACCCAGTACTTC. Translated: CASNAARETQYF.

This clonotype was found once. V and J are TRBV29-1 and TRBJ1-2; possible D gene TRBD1, 5 bases. This CDR3 is 13 amino acids long. Germline V lookup: CDR1 SQVTM, CDR2 ANQGSEA. The V and J ends lost 5 bases and 0 bases respectively, with 10 bases between them. The CDR3 region has the DNA TGCAGCGTTAACAGGCTTACTAACTATGGCTACACCTTC. Its translation: CSVNRLTNYGYTF.

The chain uses TRBV7-9 and TRBJ2-5, with D perhaps assigned TRBD1 or TRBD2 (5 bases each). The CDR3 is 13 amino acids. V was pared by 3 bases and J by 5 bases, with 10 bases between. The germline gives CDR1 SEHNR, CDR2 FQNEAQ (reference sequence). CDR3 in DNA: TGTGCCAGCAGCTTCTCCGGGGCGGAGACCCAGTACTTC. Its protein is CASSFSGAETQYF.

The rearrangement uses TRBV7-2 and TRBJ2-4, with 7 bases aligning to TRBD2. This CDR3 has 12 residues. Germline trimming cut 8 bases from V and 6 bases from J; bases unmatched to any gene: 4. CDR1 and CDR2 from the germline V gene are SGHTA and FQGNSA. Here the CDR3 reads CASGERGNIQYF. The DNA for the CDR3 is TGTGCCAGCGGGGAGCGGGGAAACATTCAGTACTTC. Together with reference TRBV7-2 and TRBJ2-4, the CDR3 gives the full variable domain: GAGVSQSPSNKVTEKGKDVELRCDPISGHTALYWYRQSLGQGLEFLIYFQGNSAPDKSGLPSDRFSAERTGGSVSTLTIQRTQQEDSAVYLCASGERGNIQYFGAGTRLSVL.